These T cell receptor beta chains were read from a single sample in a study of OX40 agonist ivuxolimab in advanced cancers. Assay used: immunoSEQ multiplex PCR; TCRdb lists only in-frame clones, some missing. Here the sample spans tens of thousands of clones, around 80% being singletons. The sequences come from CD4+ or CD8+ T cells sorted from blood, collected in a trial of the OX40 agonist ivuxolimab. The receptors shown here come from an adult with an advanced solid tumor such as melanoma, head and neck, liver or kidney cancer. CDR3s include the opening cysteine and the closing phenylalanine or tryptophan. The D gene is left open where the match is weak. The size of a clone is reported for some rows only, either as once, few or many, or as a class for expanded clones.

j_call: TRBJ2-1; cdr3_length: 11; v_call: TRBV2; clone_size: once; d_call: NA; cdr3_aa: CASSPGYEQFF; cdr3_nt: TGTGCCAGCAGTCCCGGGTATGAGCAGTTCTTC
j_call: TRBJ2-3; cdr3_length: 15; v_call: TRBV10-2; clone_size: once; d_call: TRBD1; cdr3_aa: CASSDRGSVTDTQYF; cdr3_nt: TGCGCCAGCAGCGACAGGGGAAGTGTTACAGATACGCAGTATTTT
j_call: TRBJ2-7; cdr3_length: 16; v_call: TRBV19; clone_size: few; d_call: TRBD1; cdr3_aa: CASSRVWDRVGSEQYF; cdr3_nt: TGTGCCAGTAGCCGAGTGTGGGACAGGGTTGGTTCCGAGCAGTACTTC
j_call: TRBJ2-2; cdr3_length: 16; v_call: TRBV7-9; clone_size: NA; d_call: NA; cdr3_aa: CASSNRNGLHTGELFF; cdr3_nt: TGTGCCAGCAGTAATAGGAACGGGTTACACACCGGGGAGCTGTTTTTT
j_call: TRBJ2-6; cdr3_length: 13; v_call: TRBV21-1; clone_size: NA; d_call: NA; cdr3_aa: CATRPSGANVLTF; cdr3_nt: TGTGCCACTCGACCTTCTGGGGCCAACGTCCTGACTTTC
j_call: TRBJ2-1; cdr3_length: 18; v_call: TRBV2; clone_size: NA; d_call: TRBD2; cdr3_aa: CASSETPGGAGVYNEQFF; cdr3_nt: TGTGCCAGCAGTGAAACCCCCGGAGGGGCGGGGGTTTACAATGAGCAGTTCTTC
j_call: TRBJ1-5; cdr3_length: 12; v_call: TRBV19; clone_size: few; d_call: NA; cdr3_aa: CASDRSDQPQHF; cdr3_nt: TGTGCCAGCGACCGTTCGGATCAGCCCCAGCATTTT
j_call: TRBJ1-1; cdr3_length: 11; v_call: TRBV30; clone_size: few; d_call: NA; cdr3_aa: CAWSPTREAFF; cdr3_nt: TGTGCCTGGAGCCCTACGAGAGAAGCTTTCTTT
j_call: TRBJ1-3; cdr3_length: 16; v_call: TRBV5-1; clone_size: NA; d_call: NA; cdr3_aa: CASSLDLFSSGNTIYF; cdr3_nt: TGCGCCAGCAGCTTGGACCTTTTCAGCTCTGGAAACACCATATATTTT
j_call: TRBJ1-1; cdr3_length: 13; v_call: TRBV18; clone_size: once; d_call: NA; cdr3_aa: CASSPIDNTEAFF; cdr3_nt: TGTGCCAGCTCACCAATCGATAACACTGAAGCTTTCTTT
j_call: TRBJ2-4; cdr3_length: 17; v_call: TRBV7-9; clone_size: NA; d_call: TRBD1; cdr3_aa: CASSLVVGQGAKNIQYF; cdr3_nt: TGTGCCAGCAGCTTAGTAGTTGGACAGGGGGCCAAAAACATTCAGTACTTC
j_call: TRBJ1-4; cdr3_length: 15; v_call: TRBV19; clone_size: NA; d_call: NA; cdr3_aa: CASTRRHPPNEKLFF; cdr3_nt: TGTGCCAGTACCAGGAGACACCCTCCTAATGAAAAACTGTTTTTT
j_call: TRBJ2-3; cdr3_length: 15; v_call: TRBV5-1; clone_size: NA; d_call: NA; cdr3_aa: CASSLQGRSTDTQYF; cdr3_nt: TGCGCCAGCAGCCTACAGGGTCGTAGCACAGATACGCAGTATTTT
j_call: TRBJ1-5; cdr3_length: 15; v_call: TRBV18; clone_size: NA; d_call: NA; cdr3_aa: CASSLGEHSNQPQHF; cdr3_nt: TGTGCCAGTTCCCTGGGAGAACATAGCAATCAGCCCCAGCATTTT
j_call: TRBJ2-2; cdr3_length: 15; v_call: TRBV30; clone_size: NA; d_call: TRBD1; cdr3_aa: CAWKRTGATTGELFF; cdr3_nt: TGTGCCTGGAAGAGGACAGGAGCTACCACCGGGGAGCTGTTTTTT
j_call: TRBJ2-6; cdr3_length: 13; v_call: TRBV5-6; clone_size: NA; d_call: NA; cdr3_aa: CASSQPGANVLTF; cdr3_nt: TGTGCCAGCAGCCAGCCCGGGGCCAACGTCCTGACTTTC
j_call: TRBJ2-1; cdr3_length: 13; v_call: TRBV9; clone_size: NA; d_call: NA; cdr3_aa: CASSVAGNNEQFF; cdr3_nt: TGTGCCAGCAGCGTAGCTGGGAACAATGAGCAGTTCTTC
j_call: TRBJ1-1; cdr3_length: 13; v_call: TRBV29-1; clone_size: NA; d_call: NA; cdr3_aa: CSVGQGLNTEAFF; cdr3_nt: TGCAGCGTTGGTCAGGGCCTTAACACTGAAGCTTTCTTT
j_call: TRBJ1-1; cdr3_length: 11; v_call: TRBV6-5; clone_size: once; d_call: NA; cdr3_aa: CASKRPTEAFF; cdr3_nt: TGTGCCAGCAAGCGTCCCACTGAAGCTTTCTTT
j_call: TRBJ2-3; cdr3_length: 14; v_call: TRBV27; clone_size: NA; d_call: NA; cdr3_aa: CASSFQGGPDTQYF; cdr3_nt: TGTGCCAGCAGTTTTCAAGGGGGGCCCGATACGCAGTATTTT
j_call: TRBJ1-5; cdr3_length: 16; v_call: TRBV19; clone_size: NA; d_call: NA; cdr3_aa: CASSIGLGYGNQPQHF; cdr3_nt: TGTGCCAGTAGTATTGGACTGGGGTATGGCAATCAGCCCCAGCATTTT
j_call: TRBJ1-1; cdr3_length: 13; v_call: TRBV5-6; clone_size: once; d_call: NA; cdr3_aa: CASSPGLNTEAFF; cdr3_nt: TGTGCCAGCAGCCCCGGCCTGAACACTGAAGCTTTCTTT
j_call: TRBJ1-6; cdr3_length: 15; v_call: TRBV19; clone_size: NA; d_call: TRBD1; cdr3_aa: CASSIVWDRPPTLHF; cdr3_nt: TGTGCCAGTAGTATAGTTTGGGACAGGCCCCCGACCCTCCACTTT